A single T cell receptor beta chain is shown here with its context. In the study's own analysis: Reference gene primers were amplified, and this amplification served to estimate nucleated cell counts. Produced via immunoSEQ multiplex PCR; TCRdb's table is partial and in-frame only. For V, J and clone size, that table is used; D and trimming come from the DNA. The sample shows roughly 700,000 clones, about 87% of them seen only once. This specimen belongs to a study of blood T cell repertoires in COVID-19. Turning to the study itself: Spain, Italy and the United States supplied samples that represented acute and convalescent COVID-19. Sources were T cells, B-cell-depleted T cells, or PBMCs; the material itself was cDNA or gDNA.

Unmatched junction bases numbered 7, after V lost 5 bases and J lost 1 base. The germline V gene has CDR1 SEHNR and CDR2 FQNEAQ (reference sequence). There are 15 residues in the CDR3. Sequenced input: peripheral blood. This chain links TRBV7-9 with TRBJ2-7; 8 positions match TRBD1. The TCR sequence derives from a woman between 18 and 30 years old with acute or convalescent COVID-19. The DNA of the CDR3 is TGTGCCAGCAGCGCCCGACAGGGGCCGTCCTACGAGCAGTACTTC. Amino acid sequence: CASSARQGPSYEQYF.